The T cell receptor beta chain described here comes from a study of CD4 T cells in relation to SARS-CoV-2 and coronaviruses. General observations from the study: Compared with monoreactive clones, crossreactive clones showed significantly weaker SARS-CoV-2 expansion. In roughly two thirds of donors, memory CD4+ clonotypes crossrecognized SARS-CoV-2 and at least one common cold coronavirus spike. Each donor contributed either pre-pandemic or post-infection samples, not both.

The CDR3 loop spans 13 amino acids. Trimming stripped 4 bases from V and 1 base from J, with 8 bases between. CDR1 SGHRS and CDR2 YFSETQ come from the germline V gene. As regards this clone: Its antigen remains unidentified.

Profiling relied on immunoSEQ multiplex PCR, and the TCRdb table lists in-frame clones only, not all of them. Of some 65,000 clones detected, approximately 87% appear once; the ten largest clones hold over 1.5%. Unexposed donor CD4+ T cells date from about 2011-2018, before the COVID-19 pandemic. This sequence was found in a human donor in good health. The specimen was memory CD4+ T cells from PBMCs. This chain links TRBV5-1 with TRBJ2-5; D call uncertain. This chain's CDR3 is CASSLGSQETQYF. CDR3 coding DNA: TGCGCCAGCAGCCTCGGGTCCCAAGAGACCCAGTACTTC.